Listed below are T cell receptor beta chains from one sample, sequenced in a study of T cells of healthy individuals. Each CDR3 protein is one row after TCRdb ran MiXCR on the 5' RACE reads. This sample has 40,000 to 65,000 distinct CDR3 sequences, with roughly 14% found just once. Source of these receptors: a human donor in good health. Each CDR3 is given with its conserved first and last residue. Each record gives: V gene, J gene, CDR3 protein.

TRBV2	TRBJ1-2	CASRGPRGYTF
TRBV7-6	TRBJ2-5	CASSLGSQETQYF
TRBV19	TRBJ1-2	CASSESLSSNYGYTF
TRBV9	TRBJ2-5	CASSVSGLREETQYF
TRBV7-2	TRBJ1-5	CASSQNRVDQPQHF
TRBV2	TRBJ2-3	CANPDRGRTDTQYF
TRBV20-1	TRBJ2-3	CSAQRAEAITDTQYF
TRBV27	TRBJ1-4	CASSPGQGVYGTNEKLFF
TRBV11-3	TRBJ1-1	CASSLGSGQNTEAFF
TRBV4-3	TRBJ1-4	CASSQVVGTKDEKLFF
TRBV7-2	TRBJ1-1	CASRPQGALEAFF
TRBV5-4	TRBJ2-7	CASSFGQSPSEQYF
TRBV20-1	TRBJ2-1	CSANRGRDYNEQFF
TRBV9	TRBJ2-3	CASSGARTDTQYF
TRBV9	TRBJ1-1	CASSFSSDRIQSPLQITEAFF
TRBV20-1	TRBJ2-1	CSATTSGGDNEQFF
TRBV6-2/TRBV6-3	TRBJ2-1	CASRHDALRSDGQFF
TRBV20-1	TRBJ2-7	CSAEQGDYEQYF
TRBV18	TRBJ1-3	CASSPAVVSGNTIYF
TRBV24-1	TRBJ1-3	CAPRLAATGNTIYF
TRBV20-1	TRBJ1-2	CSARGQGSSGYTF
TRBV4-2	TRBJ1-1	CASSQGGQAFF
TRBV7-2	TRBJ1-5	CASSFLMGVNQPQHF